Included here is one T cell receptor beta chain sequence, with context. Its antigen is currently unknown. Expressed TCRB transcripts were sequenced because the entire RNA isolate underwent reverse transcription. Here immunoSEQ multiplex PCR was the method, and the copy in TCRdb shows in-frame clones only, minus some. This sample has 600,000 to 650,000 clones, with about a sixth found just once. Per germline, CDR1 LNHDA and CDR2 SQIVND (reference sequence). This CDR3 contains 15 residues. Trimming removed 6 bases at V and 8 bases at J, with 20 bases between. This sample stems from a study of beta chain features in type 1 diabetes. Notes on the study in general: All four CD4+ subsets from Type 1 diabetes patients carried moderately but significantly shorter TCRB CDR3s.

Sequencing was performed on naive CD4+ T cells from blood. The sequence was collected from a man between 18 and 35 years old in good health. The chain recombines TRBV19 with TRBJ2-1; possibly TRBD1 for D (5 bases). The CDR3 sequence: CASRTRESRSDEQFF. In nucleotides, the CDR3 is TGTGCCAGTAGGACCAGGGAATCCCGGAGTGATGAGCAGTTCTTC.